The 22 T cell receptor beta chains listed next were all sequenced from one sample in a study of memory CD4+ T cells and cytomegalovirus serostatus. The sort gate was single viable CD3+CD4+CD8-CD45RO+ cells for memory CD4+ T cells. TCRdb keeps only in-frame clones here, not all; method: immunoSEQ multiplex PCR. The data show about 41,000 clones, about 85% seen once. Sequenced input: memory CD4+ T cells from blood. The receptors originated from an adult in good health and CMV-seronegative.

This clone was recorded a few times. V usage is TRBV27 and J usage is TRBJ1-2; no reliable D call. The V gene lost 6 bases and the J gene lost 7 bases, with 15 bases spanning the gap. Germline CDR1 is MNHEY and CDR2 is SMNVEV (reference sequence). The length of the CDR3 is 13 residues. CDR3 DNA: TGTGCCAGCAGATCGGACCCTCGGTTTGGCTACACCTTC. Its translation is CASRSDPRFGYTF.

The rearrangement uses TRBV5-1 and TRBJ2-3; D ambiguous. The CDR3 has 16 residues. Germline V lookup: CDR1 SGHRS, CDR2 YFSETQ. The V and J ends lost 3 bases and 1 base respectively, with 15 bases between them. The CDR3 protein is CASSSSGFGGTDTQYF. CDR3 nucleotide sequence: TGCGCCAGCAGCTCGTCCGGGTTCGGAGGCACAGATACGCAGTATTTT.

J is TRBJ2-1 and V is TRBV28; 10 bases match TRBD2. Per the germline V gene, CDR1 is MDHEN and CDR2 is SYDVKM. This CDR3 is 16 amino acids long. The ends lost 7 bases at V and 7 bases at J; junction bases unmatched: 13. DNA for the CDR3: TGTGCCAGCACCCCCAGGAGCGGGGGGGCCCGGAATGAGCAGTTCTTC. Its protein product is CASTPRSGGARNEQFF.

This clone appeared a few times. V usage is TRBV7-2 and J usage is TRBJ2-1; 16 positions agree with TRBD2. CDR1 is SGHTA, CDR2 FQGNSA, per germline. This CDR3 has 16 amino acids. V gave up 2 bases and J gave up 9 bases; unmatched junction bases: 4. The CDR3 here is CASSLRGTSGGAEQFF. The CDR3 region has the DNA TGTGCCAGCAGCTTACGTGGGACTAGCGGGGGGGCTGAGCAGTTCTTC.

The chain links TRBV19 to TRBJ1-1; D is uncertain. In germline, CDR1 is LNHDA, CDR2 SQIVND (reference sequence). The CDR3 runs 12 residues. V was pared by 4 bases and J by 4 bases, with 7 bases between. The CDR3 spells CASSTKFTEAFF. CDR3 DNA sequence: TGTGCCAGTAGTACGAAATTCACTGAAGCTTTCTTT.

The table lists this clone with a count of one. Here the CDR3 reads CASSLAPENTEAFF. CDR3 DNA sequence: TGCGCCAGCAGCTTGGCACCCGAGAACACTGAAGCTTTCTTT. The chain combines TRBV5-1 with TRBJ1-1; D gene unclear. This CDR3 contains 14 residues. V was cut by 0 bases and J by 1 base, with 7 bases left in between. Germline assignment: CDR1 SGHRS and CDR2 YFSETQ.

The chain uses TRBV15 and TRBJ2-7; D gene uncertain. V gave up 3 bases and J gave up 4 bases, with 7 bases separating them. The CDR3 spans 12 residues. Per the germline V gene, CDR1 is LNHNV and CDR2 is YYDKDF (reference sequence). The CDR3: CATSRPGYEQYF. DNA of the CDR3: TGTGCCACCAGCAGGCCAGGTTACGAGCAGTACTTC.

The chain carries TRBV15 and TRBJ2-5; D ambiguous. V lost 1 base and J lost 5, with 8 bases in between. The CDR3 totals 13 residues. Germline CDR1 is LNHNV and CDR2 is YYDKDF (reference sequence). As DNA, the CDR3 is TGTGCCACCAGCAGAGTGGTCGGCGAGACCCAGTACTTC. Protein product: CATSRVVGETQYF.

The CDR3 here is CASSTGRANYGYTF. DNA of the CDR3: TGTGCCAGCTCGACAGGGAGAGCTAACTATGGCTACACCTTC. V is TRBV18 and J is TRBJ1-2; TRBD1 matches 7 bases. Germline V gene data show CDR1 as KGHSH and CDR2 as LQKENI. The V segment lost 6 bases and the J segment 0 bases; nucleotides outside the gene matches: 4. The CDR3 runs to 14 residues.

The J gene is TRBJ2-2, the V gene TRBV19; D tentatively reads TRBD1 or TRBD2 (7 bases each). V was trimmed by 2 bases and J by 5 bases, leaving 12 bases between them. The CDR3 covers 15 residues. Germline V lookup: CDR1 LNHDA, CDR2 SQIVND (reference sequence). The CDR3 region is CASSISQGGTGELFF. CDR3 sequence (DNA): TGTGCCAGTAGTATAAGCCAGGGGGGGACCGGGGAGCTGTTTTTT.

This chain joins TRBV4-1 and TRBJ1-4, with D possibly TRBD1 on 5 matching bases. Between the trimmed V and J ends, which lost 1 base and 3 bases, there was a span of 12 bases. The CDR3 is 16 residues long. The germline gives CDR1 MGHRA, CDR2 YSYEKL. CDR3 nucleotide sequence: TGCGCCAGCAGCCAAGTTGGGGGAGCAGCTAATGAAAAACTGTTTTTT. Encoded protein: CASSQVGGAANEKLFF.

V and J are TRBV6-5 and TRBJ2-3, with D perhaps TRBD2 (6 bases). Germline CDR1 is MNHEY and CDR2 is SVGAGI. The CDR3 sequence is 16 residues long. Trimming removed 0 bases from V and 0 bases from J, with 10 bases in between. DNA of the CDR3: TGTGCCAGCAGTTACTCCGGGAGAACTAGCACAGATACGCAGTATTTT. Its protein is CASSYSGRTSTDTQYF.

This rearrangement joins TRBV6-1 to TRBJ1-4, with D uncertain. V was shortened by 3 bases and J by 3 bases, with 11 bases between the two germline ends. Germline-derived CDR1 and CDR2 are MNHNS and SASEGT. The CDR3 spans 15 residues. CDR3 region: CASSDFDGPNEKLFF. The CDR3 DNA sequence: TGTGCCAGCAGTGACTTCGACGGACCTAATGAAAAACTGTTTTTT.

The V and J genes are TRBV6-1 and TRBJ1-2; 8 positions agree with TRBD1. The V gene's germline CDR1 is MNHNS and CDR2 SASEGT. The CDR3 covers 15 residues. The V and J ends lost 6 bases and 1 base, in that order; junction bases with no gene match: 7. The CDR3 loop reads CASSLQGEINYGYTF. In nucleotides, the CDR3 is TGTGCCAGCAGCCTACAGGGGGAGATTAACTATGGCTACACCTTC.

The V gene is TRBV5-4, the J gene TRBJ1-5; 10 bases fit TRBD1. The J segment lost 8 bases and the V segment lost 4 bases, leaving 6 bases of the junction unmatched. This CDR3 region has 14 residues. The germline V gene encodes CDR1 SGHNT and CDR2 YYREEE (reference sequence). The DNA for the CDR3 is TGTGCCAGCAGCAGGGGACAGGGGACGGAGCCCCAGCATTTT. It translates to CASSRGQGTEPQHF.

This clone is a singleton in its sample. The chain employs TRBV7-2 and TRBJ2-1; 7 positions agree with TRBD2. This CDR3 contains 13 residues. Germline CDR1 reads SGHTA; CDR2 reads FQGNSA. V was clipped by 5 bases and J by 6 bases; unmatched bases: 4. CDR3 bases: TGTGCCAGCAGCCCTGGGACTACCAATGAGCAGTTCTTC. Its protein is CASSPGTTNEQFF.

The DNA for the CDR3 is TGTGCCAGCAACGACGGGACTAGCGGGGCCTACGAGCAGTACTTC. Translating gives CASNDGTSGAYEQYF. The chain is built from TRBV2 and TRBJ2-7; TRBD2 aligns across 13 bases. Germline V CDR1 and CDR2: SNHLY, FYNNEI. Germline trimming cut 7 bases from V and 2 bases from J; bases unmatched to any gene: 5. This CDR3 is built from 15 residues. Full variable domain (missing parts from reference TRBV2 and TRBJ2-7): EPEVTQTPSHQVTQMGQEVILRCVPISNHLYFYWYRQILGQKVEFLVSFYNNEISEKSEIFDDQFSVERPDGSNFTLKIRSTKLEDSAMYFCASNDGTSGAYEQYFGPGTRLTVT.

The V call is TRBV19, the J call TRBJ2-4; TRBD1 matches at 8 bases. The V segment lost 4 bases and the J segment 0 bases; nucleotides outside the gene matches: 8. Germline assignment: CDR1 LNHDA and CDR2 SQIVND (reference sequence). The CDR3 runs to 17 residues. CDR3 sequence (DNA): TGTGCCAGTAGTACCCCTACTCAGGGGGCAGCCAAAAACATTCAGTACTTC. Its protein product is CASSTPTQGAAKNIQYF.

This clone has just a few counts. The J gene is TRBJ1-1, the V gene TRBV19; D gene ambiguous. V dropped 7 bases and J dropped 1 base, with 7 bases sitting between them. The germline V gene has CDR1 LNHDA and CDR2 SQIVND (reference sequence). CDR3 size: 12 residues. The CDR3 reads CASTTANTEAFF. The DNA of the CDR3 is TGTGCCAGTACGACGGCGAACACTGAAGCTTTCTTT.

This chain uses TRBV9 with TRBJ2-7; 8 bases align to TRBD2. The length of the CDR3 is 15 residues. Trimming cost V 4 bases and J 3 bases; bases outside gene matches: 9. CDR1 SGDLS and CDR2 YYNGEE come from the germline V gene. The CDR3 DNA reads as TGTGCCAGCAGCACCGGGGGGGGAGGTGGCTACGAGCAGTACTTC. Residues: CASSTGGGGGYEQYF.

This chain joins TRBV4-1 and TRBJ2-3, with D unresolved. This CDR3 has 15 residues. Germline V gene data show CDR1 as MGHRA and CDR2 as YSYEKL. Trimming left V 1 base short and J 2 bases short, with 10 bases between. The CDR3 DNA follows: TGCGCCAGCAGCCAAGTAGCAGCCAACACAGATACGCAGTATTTT. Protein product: CASSQVAANTDTQYF.

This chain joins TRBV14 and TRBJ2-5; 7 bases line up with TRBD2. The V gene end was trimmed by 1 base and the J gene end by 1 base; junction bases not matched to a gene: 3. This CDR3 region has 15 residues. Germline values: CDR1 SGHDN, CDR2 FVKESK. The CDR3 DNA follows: TGTGCCAGCAGCCAAGTTCCTAGCGGCCAAGAGACCCAGTACTTC. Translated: CASSQVPSGQETQYF. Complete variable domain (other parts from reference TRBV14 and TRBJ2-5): EAGVTQFPSHSVIEKGQTVTLRCDPISGHDNLYWYRRVMGKEIKFLLHFVKESKQDESGMPNNRFLAERTGGTYSTLKVQPAELEDSGVYFCASSQVPSGQETQYFGPGTRLLVL.